This T cell receptor beta chain appears in the sequencing data of a study of blood T cells in healthy people across ages (dated by TCRdb to between 2015 and 2016). Some background on the complete study: Template switching captured roughly one uniquely barcoded TCR beta cDNA molecule per two T cells in model experiments. Donors of different ages were randomly distributed across sequencing lanes to avoid experimental bias. The donors were divided into four age groups: young (average around 15 years), middle-aged (approximately 39), aged (about 60) and long-lived (approximately 74). Age-related changes in TCR beta repertoire diversity were measured in the study by deep sequencing normalized with unique cDNA molecular identifiers. Using the same blood draw, the study looked at two additional independent replicas of 1 million unique cDNA reads for two donors, one aged 18 to 30 and the other aged 80 or older.

Donors were a few dozen systemically healthy Caucasian individuals from Russia aged roughly 6 to 95 years. Ten milliliters of peripheral blood were drawn from each donor into EDTA-treated Vacutainer tubes. Ficoll-Paque density-gradient centrifugation was used to isolate PBMCs, with at least 7 million per sample. Total RNA, at least 6 micrograms per sample, was extracted from PBMCs with Trizol reagent. For every donor, an aliquot of PBMCs went through flow cytometry to measure the percentages of naive CD45RAhigh/CD27high T cells. Concerning this clonotype itself: What this receptor recognizes is not known. Per-base qualities were not stored, and no clone one base away is much larger.

Summary of the overall study and its limitations: Observed TCR beta diversity correlated strongly with the percentage of naive T cells measured by flow cytometry. Conclusive comparison of naive and antigen-experienced compartments was prevented by the profiling of bulk unsorted PBMCs. Estimates of total diversity from one million sequenced T cells were regarded as lower bounds and underestimates. Observed TCR beta diversity per million T cells fell roughly linearly with age, and a significant reduction was already apparent by age approximately 40. Compared with the aged group, more naive CD4+ T cells, fewer expanded clones and increased TCR diversity were shown by the long-lived group, suggesting age selection. Because donor CMV infection status was unknown, age-related changes in expanded clonotypes were potentially confounded.

The CDR3, cysteine through phenylalanine, is 14 amino acids long. CDR3 DNA is the only sequence kept; it has 42 bases, read in frame from the first base. As encoded in the germline V gene (reference sequence), CDR1 is DFQATT while CDR2 is SNEGSKA. V ends up 6 bases short and J 3 bases short, with an unmatched junction base count of 7. The library came from 5' RACE. These reads were obtained on an Illumina HiSeq 2500. A second 7 to 11 cycle PCR used a sample-barcoded 5' primer and a J-beta primer mix. A unique molecular identifier was introduced onto each TCR beta cDNA molecule by a template-switch 5' adaptor carrying 12 random nucleotides. Each sample yielded at least 3 million CDR3-containing paired-end reads. First-strand cDNA was synthesized from all RNA with the Mint cDNA synthesis kit, primed by a TRBC-specific oligonucleotide. Following uracil-DNA glycosylase treatment, a first 18-cycle PCR with universal primers M1SS and BC2_uni_R was performed on all cDNA. From the authors' description of their analysis: Each sample was normalized by randomly selecting 1 million high-quality reads, each carrying a distinct molecular identifier. Instead of being binned into consensus sequences, reads that shared molecular identifiers were thrown out. MiTCR, with a Q25 quality threshold and the strictest error-elimination algorithm, was used for CDR3 identification, clonotype clustering and error correction. A nonparametric unseen species model using Euler transformation provided a lower-bound estimate of total TCR beta diversity. TCRdb reanalyzed the raw reads on its own, using fastp at Q25 for trimming and MiXCR for clone calling, and kept in-frame beta chains. Each CDR3 protein appears once, grouped with its most common genes and DNA. The V and J calls and clone size are TCRdb's, not the authors'. The sample contains 950,000 to 1,200,000 distinct CDR3 sequences, about two fifths of them found a single time. The ten most abundant clones make up roughly 14% of the sample.

The sequence is built from TRBV20-1 and TRBJ1-5; TRBD1 agrees with 8 junctional bases. This sequence was found in a man aged 18 to 30 in good health. Specimen: blood. The nucleotide sequence is given as TGCAGTGCCGCGGACAGGGAGTTCAATCAGCCCCAGCATTTT. Its amino acids are CSAADREFNQPQHF.